One sample yielded the 15 T cell receptor beta chains listed below, sequenced in a study of graft-versus-host responses after intestinal transplantation. Profiling relied on immunoSEQ multiplex PCR, and the TCRdb table lists in-frame clones only, not all of them. Among approximately 86,000 clones listed, 91% were seen once. These receptors' targets are unknown. This material consisted of unstimulated CD4+ T cells sorted from spleen or lymph node cells, taken before intestinal transplant. These receptor sequences come from a human donor who received an intestinal transplant.

The chain employs TRBV9 and TRBJ2-1; TRBD2 aligns across 13 bases. The ends lost 0 bases at V and 7 bases at J; junction bases unmatched: 7. Germline V CDR1 and CDR2: SGDLS, YYNGEE. This CDR3 has 17 amino acids. Here the CDR3 reads CASSVEILAGGGNEQFF. DNA for the CDR3: TGTGCCAGCAGCGTAGAGATACTAGCGGGGGGGGGAAATGAGCAGTTCTTC. Based on the CDR3 plus reference TRBV9 and TRBJ2-1, the full variable domain is DSGVTQTPKHLITATGQRVTLRCSPRSGDLSVYWYQQSLDQGLQFLIQYYNGEERAKGNILERFSAQQFPDLHSELNLSSLELGDSALYFCASSVEILAGGGNEQFFGPGTRLTVL.

V gene TRBV6-5 combines with J gene TRBJ1-1, with TRBD1 identical over 7 bases. This CDR3 spans 16 amino acids. V gave up 0 bases and J gave up 4 bases; unmatched junction bases: 8. Germline V gene sequence: CDR1 MNHEY, CDR2 SVGAGI. The CDR3 DNA reads as TGTGCCAGCAGTTACTCGGAGGGGGCTCGAGGCACTGAAGCTTTCTTT. This encodes CASSYSEGARGTEAFF.

The CDR3 reads CASSIAVAGGPYEQYF. CDR3 nucleotide sequence: TGTGCCAGTAGTATAGCGGTAGCGGGGGGGCCCTACGAGCAGTACTTC. J is TRBJ2-7 and V is TRBV19, with 11 bases that match TRBD2. The germline gives CDR1 LNHDA, CDR2 SQIVND (reference sequence). This CDR3 is 16 amino acids long. V gave up 1 base and J gave up 2 bases; unmatched junction bases: 4.

The CDR3 loop is CASSRQRTSSEKEQFF. For the CDR3, the DNA is TGCGCCAGCAGCCGTCAAAGGACTAGCTCTGAGAAGGAGCAGTTCTTC. J is TRBJ2-1 and V is TRBV5-1; TRBD2 agrees at 8 bases. CDR3 size: 16 residues. The V gene's germline CDR1 is SGHRS and CDR2 YFSETQ. The V gene end was trimmed by 4 bases and the J gene end by 10 bases; junction bases not matched to a gene: 16.

The rearrangement uses TRBV27 and TRBJ1-4; TRBD1 might be the D (5 bases). Trimming shortened V by 0 bases and J by 6 bases, and 11 bases separated the two germline ends. The V gene's germline CDR1 is MNHEY and CDR2 SMNVEV (reference sequence). The CDR3 loop spans 15 amino acids. The CDR3 reads CASSLSPRVDEKLFF. Written as DNA, the CDR3 is TGTGCCAGCAGTTTATCACCCAGGGTGGATGAAAAACTGTTTTTT.

The genes are TRBV19 and TRBJ2-3; D gene ambiguous. There are 12 residues in the CDR3. The ends were cut back, 5 bases at V and 6 bases at J, with 9 bases in the middle. Germline loops: CDR1 LNHDA, CDR2 SQIVND (reference sequence). As DNA, the CDR3 is TGTGCCAGTAGTTCCTATCGGGATACGCAGTATTTT. Translated: CASSSYRDTQYF.

The V and J genes are TRBV28 and TRBJ2-7, with TRBD1 matching over 9 bases. Germline V gene lookup returns CDR1 MDHEN and CDR2 SYDVKM. The CDR3 has 13 amino acids. V lost 6 bases and J lost 5; bases outside the gene matches: 5. The CDR3 nucleotides read TGTGCCAGCAGCAGGACAGGGGCGGACGAGCAGTACTTC. Protein sequence: CASSRTGADEQYF.

The J gene is TRBJ1-6, the V gene TRBV5-1; D ambiguous. Germline V gives CDR1 SGHRS, CDR2 YFSETQ. The CDR3 runs 13 residues. Trimming removed 0 bases at V and 8 bases at J, with 6 bases between. CDR3 region: CASSLDNYSPLHF. The CDR3 DNA reads as TGCGCCAGCAGCTTGGATAACTATTCACCCCTCCACTTT.

A remark on this clone: The sample contains more than one DNA sequence encoding this CDR3. The chain links TRBV5-1 to TRBJ1-1; no definite D call. Germline V lookup: CDR1 SGHRS, CDR2 YFSETQ. Trimming removed 1 base at V and 2 bases at J, with 9 bases between. This CDR3 is 14 amino acids long. The CDR3 sequence is CASSLSPGNTEAFF. In DNA form, the CDR3 reads TGCGCCAGCAGCTTGTCACCGGGAAACACTGAAGCTTTCTTT. The full variable domain, rest sourced from reference TRBV5-1 and TRBJ1-1, is KAGVTQTPRYLIKTRGQQVTLSCSPISGHRSVSWYQQTPGQGLQFLFEYFSETQRNKGNFPGRFSGRQFSNSRSEMNVSTLELGDSALYLCASSLSPGNTEAFFGQGTRLTVV.

The chain employs TRBV21-1 and TRBJ1-1; TRBD1, the table's D call, was not compared with the DNA. TRBV21-1 is reported as a pseudogene. CDR3 length: 15 residues. CDR3 protein: CASSPRDREGTEAFF. The CDR3 DNA is TGTGCCAGCAGCCCGCGGGACAGGGAAGGGACTGAAGCTTTCTTT.

V and J are TRBV6-5 and TRBJ2-7; 8 bases match TRBD1. The V gene's germline CDR1 is MNHEY and CDR2 SVGAGI. The length of the CDR3 is 15 residues. With V trimmed by 5 bases and J by 2 bases, 8 bases remained unmatched. The CDR3 protein is CASSTQGAGPYEQYF. The CDR3 bases are TGTGCCAGCAGTACTCAGGGGGCCGGCCCCTACGAGCAGTACTTC.

This chain joins TRBV6-6 and TRBJ2-3, with 8 nucleotides matching TRBD1. There are 15 residues in the CDR3. CDR1 is MNHNY, CDR2 SVGAGI, per germline (reference sequence). The V gene end was trimmed by 2 bases and the J gene end by 4 bases; junction bases not matched to a gene: 5. DNA for the CDR3: TGTGCCAGCAGTTACCGCTCAGGGGGCGCAGATACGCAGTATTTT. This gives the protein CASSYRSGGADTQYF.

This clone occurred once. This chain connects TRBV19 to TRBJ1-5, with D uncertain. Germline CDR1 is LNHDA and CDR2 is SQIVND (reference sequence). The CDR3 covers 15 residues. V was clipped by 5 bases and J by 3 bases, with 14 bases between them. The CDR3 coding sequence is TGTGCCAGTAGTTTTGTCGTTCGGTTCAATCAGCCCCAGCATTTT. Its translation is CASSFVVRFNQPQHF.

This clone has a single count. CDR3 sequence reads: CASSQDSGAGARRADTQYF. The DNA of the CDR3 is TGCGCCAGCAGCCAAGATTCCGGGGCGGGGGCCCGGAGGGCAGATACGCAGTATTTT. V usage is TRBV4-3 and J usage is TRBJ2-3; D perhaps matches TRBD2 (7 bases). The CDR3 contains 19 residues. The ends were cut back, 0 bases at V and 4 bases at J, with 23 bases in the middle. CDR1 and CDR2 from the germline V gene are LGHNA and YSLEER.

V is TRBV18 and J is TRBJ2-3; 10 positions match TRBD2. The CDR3 consists of 15 residues. V lost 6 bases and J lost 2; bases outside the gene matches: 5. Germline CDR1 and CDR2: KGHSH and LQKENI. The CDR3 is CASSTLAGSTDTQYF. As DNA, the CDR3 is TGTGCCAGCTCCACACTAGCGGGGTCCACAGATACGCAGTATTTT. The full variable domain, in which reference TRBV18 and TRBJ2-3 provide the parts outside the CDR3, is NAGVMQNPRHLVRRRGQEARLRCSPMKGHSHVYWYRQLPEEGLKFMVYLQKENIIDESGMPKERFSAEFPKEGPSILRIQQVVRGDSAAYFCASSTLAGSTDTQYFGPGTRLTVL.